This is a list of T cell receptor beta chains from one sample in a study of type 1 regulatory T cells. TCRdb re-analysed the reads in MiXCR, keeping a single row per CDR3 protein. The sample contains 80,000 to 100,000 distinct CDR3 sequences, roughly 28% of which appear only once. Input material: CD4+ T cells, either the whole sample or a sorted fraction (not recorded which). The receptors derive from a human donor in good health. CDR3s include the opening cysteine and the closing phenylalanine or tryptophan. D genes are given only for firm matches. Size tells how often a clone was seen (once, few, many) or the class of an expanded clone, and some rows leave it out.

- TRBJ2-1 - TRBV7-2 TGTGCCAGCAGCTTAATGGGAGTGGAGGAGCAGTTCTTC CASSLMGVEEQFF
- TRBJ2-1 - TRBV24-1 TGTGCCACCAGTGGGCTGCACAATGAGCAGTTCTTC CATSGLHNEQFF
TRBD2 TRBJ2-1 few TRBV20-1 TGCAGTGCTAGAAGTCAAGCGGGAATGATCAATGAGCAGTTCTTC CSARSQAGMINEQFF
- TRBJ2-5 - TRBV12-3/TRBV12-4 TGTGCCAGCAGTTCCTGGTCCTATGGGGGAGAGACCCAGTACTTC CASSSWSYGGETQYF
TRBD2 TRBJ2-1 - TRBV5-1 TGCGCCAGCAGTCGATCACCGCGCGGACCGGGACTAGGTATGAATGAGCAGTTCTTC CASSRSPRGPGLGMNEQFF
- TRBJ1-1 - TRBV3-1 TGTGCTACAGCTGCACTAGGGGGCACTGAAGCTTTCTTT CATAALGGTEAFF
- TRBJ2-3 - TRBV7-8 TGTGCCAGCAGCCTCGTAGGGGCAGATACGCAGTATTTT CASSLVGADTQYF
TRBD2 TRBJ2-1 - TRBV19 TGTGCCAGTAGTGGACTAGCGGGAGTAGATGAGCAGTTCTTC CASSGLAGVDEQFF
TRBD1 TRBJ1-2 - TRBV24-1 TGTGCCACCAGTGAGTCCACAGGGGGCCATGGCTACACCTTC CATSESTGGHGYTF
- TRBJ2-7 few TRBV18 TGTGCCAGCTCACCTCCCGGGCAGGGCGGTCGCGAGCAGTACTTC CASSPPGQGGREQYF
TRBD2 TRBJ2-5 - TRBV6-1 TGTGCCAGCAGTGGGGGACTAGAAAGTAGGACCCAGTACTTC CASSGGLESRTQYF
- TRBJ2-5 - TRBV4-1 TGCGCCAGCAGCCCCAATCCGGGAGTGGAGACCCAGTACTTC CASSPNPGVETQYF
- TRBJ2-1 - TRBV5-1 TGCGCCAGCAGCTTGGCTGGCGGTGAAACGGATGAGCAGTTCTTC CASSLAGGETDEQFF
- TRBJ1-4 - TRBV7-2 TGTGCCAGCAGCTTACGGGGGAAAAATGAAAAACTGTTTTTT CASSLRGKNEKLFF
- TRBJ2-4 - TRBV19 TGTGCCAGTAGTGGGTTGGGAAACATTCAGTACTTC CASSGLGNIQYF
TRBD1 TRBJ1-5 few TRBV5-1 TGCGCCAGCAGCTTCTCGGGGAACAGGGGTCAGCCCCAGCATTTT CASSFSGNRGQPQHF
- TRBJ1-2 many TRBV3-1 TGTGCCAGCAGCCACTCGACGGAAACCTATGGCTACACCTTC CASSHSTETYGYTF
- TRBJ1-6 few TRBV3-1 TGTGCCAGCAGCCAAGATCGGCCGTCACCCCTCCACTTT CASSQDRPSPLHF
TRBD2 TRBJ2-1 - TRBV9 TGTGCCAGCAGCGTAGTGGGTAGCGGGACTGGAGGCTACAATGAGCAGTTCTTC CASSVVGSGTGGYNEQFF
- TRBJ2-1 - TRBV29-1 TGCAGCGCCCGTAAAGGGGGGAATGAGCAGTTCTTC CSARKGGNEQFF
TRBD2 TRBJ2-7 few TRBV20-1 TGCAGTGCTCGTAGCGGGGGGCTCTACGAGCAGTACTTC CSARSGGLYEQYF
TRBD2 TRBJ2-1 - TRBV19 TGTGCCAGTAGTCCGCCCGGAAGCGGGAGCTCCTACAATGAGCAGTTCTTC CASSPPGSGSSYNEQFF
- TRBJ2-7 few TRBV19 TGTGCCAGTAGTTATGGGCTGATCGACGAGCAGTACTTC CASSYGLIDEQYF
- TRBJ2-2 few TRBV5-1 TGCGCCAGCAGTCCCCCTGTCCTGCGAGAAAGCACCGGGGAGCTGTTTTTT CASSPPVLRESTGELFF
- TRBJ2-5 - TRBV12-2 TGTGCAAGTCGCTACATTAGGGGGCCCCGACTAGGGGCCCAGTACTTC CASRYIRGPRLGAQYF
- TRBJ2-4 few TRBV4-3 TGCGCCAGCAGCGGGCCGGGAATTCAGTACTTC CASSGPGIQYF
- TRBJ2-2 few TRBV5-1 TGCGCCAGCAGCTTGGGTGGCAGCGCGAACACCGGGGAGCTGTTTTTT CASSLGGSANTGELFF
- TRBJ2-5 many TRBV5-1 TGCGCCAGCAGCTTGACCCAAACGGGTAAAGAGACCCAGTACTTC CASSLTQTGKETQYF
TRBD2 TRBJ2-7 few TRBV4-1 TGCGCCAGCAGCCAAGTGACTAGCGGGATTTCCTACGAGCAGTACTTC CASSQVTSGISYEQYF
- TRBJ2-1 - TRBV2 TGTGCCAGCAGCGCAGAGAATGAGCAGTTCTTC CASSAENEQFF
TRBD1 TRBJ1-3 - TRBV6-6 TGTGCCAGTCAGGGGGCCGGAGGGACGCCCATATATTTT CASQGAGGTPIYF
TRBD1 TRBJ2-7 few TRBV7-9 TGTGCCAGCAGCCTTGACAGGGGATCGGGCGAGCAGTACTTC CASSLDRGSGEQYF
TRBD1 TRBJ2-7 - TRBV7-2 TGTGCCAGCAGCAGCCGGACAGGGTCTCAGCACGAGCAGTACTTC CASSSRTGSQHEQYF
TRBD2 TRBJ2-1 - TRBV7-2 TGTGCCAGCAGCTCCGTGCAGGGACTAGCCTACAATGAGCAGTTCTTC CASSSVQGLAYNEQFF
TRBD1 TRBJ2-7 - TRBV6-1 TGTGCCAGCAGTAATCAACAGGGGTACGAGCAGTACTTC CASSNQQGYEQYF
- TRBJ2-2 - TRBV12-3/TRBV12-4 TGTGCCAGCAGTCGGTCTAGCACCGGGGAGCTGTTTTTT CASSRSSTGELFF
- TRBJ2-2 few TRBV5-1 TGCGCCAGCAGCTTGGTTGGAGGGCGGAACACCGGGGAGCTGTTTTTT CASSLVGGRNTGELFF
- TRBJ2-3 - TRBV3-1 TGTGCCAGCAGCCAAGTACCGTTTGGGCTTCCCGGGACAGATACGCAGTATTTT CASSQVPFGLPGTDTQYF
TRBD1 TRBJ2-1 once TRBV20-1 TGCAGTGCTAGCCAAACAGGGGACGAGCAGTTCTTC CSASQTGDEQFF
TRBD1 TRBJ2-5 - TRBV7-2 TGTGCCAGCAGCGCACAGGGGGCTGAGACCCAGTACTTC CASSAQGAETQYF
- TRBJ2-4 - TRBV20-1 TGCAGTGCTAGGTCTGGGACGGGGGCCAAAAACATTCAGTACTTC CSARSGTGAKNIQYF
- TRBJ2-1 once TRBV9 TGTGCCAGCAGCACCGAACTAGCAGGAATTAACAATGAGCAGTTCTTC CASSTELAGINNEQFF
- TRBJ2-7 - TRBV2 TGTGCCAGCAGTGTCGGGCTAGCCACAGTGAGCGAGCAGTACTTC CASSVGLATVSEQYF
- TRBJ1-4 few TRBV5-1 TGCGCCAGCAGCCCAACAGTTACGGGTAATGAAAAACTGTTTTTT CASSPTVTGNEKLFF
- TRBJ1-1 few TRBV7-3 TGTGCCAGCAGCTCCCTTAAGTTGAGGGAGAACACTGAAGCTTTCTTT CASSSLKLRENTEAFF
- TRBJ1-5 - TRBV30 TGTGCCTGGAGTGTAATGGGCAGCCCCAATCAGCCCCAGCATTTT CAWSVMGSPNQPQHF